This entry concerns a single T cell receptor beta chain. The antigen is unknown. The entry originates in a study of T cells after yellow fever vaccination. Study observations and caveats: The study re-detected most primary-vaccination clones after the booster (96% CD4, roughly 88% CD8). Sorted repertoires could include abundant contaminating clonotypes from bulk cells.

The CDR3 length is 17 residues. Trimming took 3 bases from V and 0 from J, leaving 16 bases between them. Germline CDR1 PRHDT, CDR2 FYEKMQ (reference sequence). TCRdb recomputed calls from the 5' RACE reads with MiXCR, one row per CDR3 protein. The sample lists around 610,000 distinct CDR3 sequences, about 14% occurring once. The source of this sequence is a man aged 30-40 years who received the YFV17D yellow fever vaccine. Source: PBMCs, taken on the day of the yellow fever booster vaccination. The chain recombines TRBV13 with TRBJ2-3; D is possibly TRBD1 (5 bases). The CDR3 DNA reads TGTGCCAGCAGCTTGGCCCTTACAGGAACTAGCACAGATACGCAGTATTTT. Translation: CASSLALTGTSTDTQYF. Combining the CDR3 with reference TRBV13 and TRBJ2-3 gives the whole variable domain AAGVIQSPRHLIKEKRETATLKCYPIPRHDTVYWYQQGPGQDPQFLISFYEKMQSDKGSIPDRFSAQQFSDYHSELNMSSLELGDSALYFCASSLALTGTSTDTQYFGPGTRLTVL.